The clone carrying this TCR beta chain has a count of ten or more. What it recognizes is unknown. This sample was taken from a study of neurological immune-mediated disorders. Findings of the study overall: The greatest TCR clonal expansion appeared in HTLV-1-associated myelopathy and the smallest, falling below healthy controls, in multiple sclerosis.

Trimming took 6 bases from V and 1 from J; bases not matched to a gene: 14. CDR1 is DFQATT, CDR2 SNEGSKA, per germline (reference sequence). This CDR3 has 17 residues. The time point denotes: longitudinal time-point 3. MiXCR, applied by TCRdb to the 5' RACE reads, yields one record per CDR3 protein. The sample records tens of thousands of distinct CDR3 sequences, 6.5% to 8.5% being singletons. The receptor comes from a woman aged 40 to 50 in good health. V and J are TRBV20-1 and TRBJ1-2, with 10 bases lining up with TRBD1. Sequencing was carried out using PBMCs. CDR3 amino acids: CSATRSGQGFYNYGYTF. DNA for the CDR3: TGCAGTGCCACTAGGTCGGGACAGGGGTTTTATAACTATGGCTACACCTTC.